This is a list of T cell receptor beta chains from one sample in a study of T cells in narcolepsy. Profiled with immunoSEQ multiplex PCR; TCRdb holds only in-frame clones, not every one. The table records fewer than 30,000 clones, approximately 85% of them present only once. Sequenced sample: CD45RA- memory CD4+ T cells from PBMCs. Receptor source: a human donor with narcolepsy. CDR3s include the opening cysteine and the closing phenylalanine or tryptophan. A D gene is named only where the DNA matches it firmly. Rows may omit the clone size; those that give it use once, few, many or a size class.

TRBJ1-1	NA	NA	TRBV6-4	TGTGCCAGCAGTCTTGTTAGGAACACTGAAGCTTTCTTT	CASSLVRNTEAFF
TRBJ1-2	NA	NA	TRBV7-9	TGTGCCAGCAGCGCGGACACGCCGATCTATGGCTACACCTTC	CASSADTPIYGYTF
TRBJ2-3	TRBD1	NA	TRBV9	TGTGCCAGCAGCGCCGGACAGGGGCCAGATACGCAGTATTTT	CASSAGQGPDTQYF
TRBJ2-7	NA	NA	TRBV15	TGTGCCACCAGCAGCCGGCGGGCAGGGGAGTCGGAGCAGTACTTC	CATSSRRAGESEQYF
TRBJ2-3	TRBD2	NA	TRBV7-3	TGTGCCAGCAGCCCAGGGACTAGCGGGGGCACAGATACGCAGTATTTT	CASSPGTSGGTDTQYF
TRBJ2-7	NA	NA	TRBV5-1	TGCGCCAGCAGCCTAGGATCGGCCGGCGAGCAGTACTTC	CASSLGSAGEQYF
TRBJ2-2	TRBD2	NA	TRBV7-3	TGTGCCAGCAGCTTATACGGGGGGGACACCGGGGAGCTGTTTTTT	CASSLYGGDTGELFF
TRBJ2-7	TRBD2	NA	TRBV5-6	TGTGCCAGCAGCAGCCGGACTAGAGGGTCCTACGAGCAGTACTTC	CASSSRTRGSYEQYF
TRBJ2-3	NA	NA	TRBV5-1	TGCGCCAGCAGCTCACGCGGGACTGGGGGAGATACGCAGTATTTT	CASSSRGTGGDTQYF
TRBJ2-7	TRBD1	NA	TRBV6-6	TGTGCCAGCAGGCGACAGGGGGCTTACGAGCAGTACTTC	CASRRQGAYEQYF
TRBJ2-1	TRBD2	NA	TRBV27	TGTGCCAGCAGTACCACGGGACTAGCCTTCCCCCATGAGCAGTTCTTC	CASSTTGLAFPHEQFF
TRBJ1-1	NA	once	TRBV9	TGTGCCAGCAGCGCCACGGGACTGACGAACACTGAAGCTTTCTTT	CASSATGLTNTEAFF
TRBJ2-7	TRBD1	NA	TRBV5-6	TGTGCCAGCAGCTTGCCGGGACAGGGCGCCTACGAGCAGTACTTC	CASSLPGQGAYEQYF
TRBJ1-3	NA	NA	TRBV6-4	TGTGCCAGCACCATCGGACACCGAAGCTCTGGAAACACCATATATTTT	CASTIGHRSSGNTIYF
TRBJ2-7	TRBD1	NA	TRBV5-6	TGTGCCAGCCGCCTGTCGGGGCTCGGACAGGGGGGGCTCGAGCAGTACTTC	CASRLSGLGQGGLEQYF
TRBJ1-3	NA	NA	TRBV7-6	TGTGCCAGCAGCCCTCGTGGCGCCGGGGGTAGCTCTGGAAACACCATATATTTT	CASSPRGAGGSSGNTIYF
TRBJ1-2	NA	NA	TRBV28	TGTGCCAGCAGCTCCCAGATTCTCTATGGCTACACCTTC	CASSSQILYGYTF
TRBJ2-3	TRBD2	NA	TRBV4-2	TGTGCCAGCAGCCAAGATCGGGTAGCGGGAGCGGCAGATACGCAGTATTTT	CASSQDRVAGAADTQYF
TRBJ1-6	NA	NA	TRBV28	TGTGCCAGCAGTTCCGGGTCATCACCCCTCCACTTT	CASSSGSSPLHF
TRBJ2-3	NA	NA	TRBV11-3	TGTGCCAGCAGCTTGGGGGCGAGCACAGATACGCAGTATTTT	CASSLGASTDTQYF
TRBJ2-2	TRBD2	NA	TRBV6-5	TGTGCCAGCAGTGTCGCGCTAGCGGGAGGGGAGCTGTTTTTT	CASSVALAGGELFF
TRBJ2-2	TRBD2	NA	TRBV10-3	TGTGCCATCAGCTCAGGGAGGGAAACCGGGGAGCTGTTTTTT	CAISSGRETGELFF
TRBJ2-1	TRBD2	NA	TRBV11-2	TGTGCCAGCAGCTTAGTTAGGACTAGCGGGGAGCAGTTCTTC	CASSLVRTSGEQFF
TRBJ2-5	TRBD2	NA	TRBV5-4	TGTGCCAGCAGCTTGGGGGGGAGGGTTGAAGAGACCCAGTACTTC	CASSLGGRVEETQYF